This T cell receptor (beta chain) was recovered during a study of cytomegalovirus exposure and HLA in healthy donors. It was with 60 Vbeta and 13 Jbeta primers that the PCR ran. TCRdb's table, derived via immunoSEQ multiplex PCR, lists solely in-frame clones and lacks some. Among under 150,000 clones listed, around 80% were seen once. The CDR3 extends over 15 amino acids. The germline V gene encodes CDR1 SGHRS and CDR2 YFSETQ. V was clipped by 0 bases and J by 3 bases; unmatched bases: 3. The sequence was obtained from a woman in her forties in good health and CMV-seronegative. The sample comprised PBMCs. This chain connects TRBV5-1 to TRBJ2-3; 8 positions match TRBD1. The CDR3 spells CASSLADRGTDTQYF. The CDR3 region has the DNA TGCGCCAGCAGCTTGGCCGACAGGGGAACAGATACGCAGTATTTT.